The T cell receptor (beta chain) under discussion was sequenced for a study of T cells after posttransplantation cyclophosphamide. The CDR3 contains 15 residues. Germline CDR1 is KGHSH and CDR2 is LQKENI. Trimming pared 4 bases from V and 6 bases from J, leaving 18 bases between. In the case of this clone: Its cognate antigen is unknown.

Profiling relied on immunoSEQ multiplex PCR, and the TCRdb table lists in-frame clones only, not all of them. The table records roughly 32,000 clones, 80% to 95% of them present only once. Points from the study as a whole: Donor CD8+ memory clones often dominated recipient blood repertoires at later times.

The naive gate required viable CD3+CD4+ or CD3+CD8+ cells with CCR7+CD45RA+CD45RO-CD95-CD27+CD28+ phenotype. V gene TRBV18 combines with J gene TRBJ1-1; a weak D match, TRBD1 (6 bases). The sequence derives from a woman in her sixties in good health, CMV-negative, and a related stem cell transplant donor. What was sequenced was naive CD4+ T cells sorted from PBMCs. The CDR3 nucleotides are TGTGCCAGCTCACTTCAGGGGTATGGTAAGTCTGAAGCTTTCTTT. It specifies CASSLQGYGKSEAFF.